What follows is one T cell receptor (beta chain) and its context. The target of this receptor is not known. One base away there is no much larger clone; base qualities are not given. This specimen's treatment or condition label, per the study, means: allogeneic hematopoietic cell transplantation with graft depleted of TCRalphabeta T cells and CD19 B cells. Transplant recipients were children who received TCRalphabeta/CD19-depleted allogeneic hematopoietic cell grafts. The sample belongs to a study of T-cell reconstitution after alpha-beta-depleted transplantation in children (dated by TCRdb to the mid-2010s). Background for the entire study: The study quantitatively tracked T-cell immune reconstitution after TCRalphabeta/CD19-depleted allogeneic hematopoietic cell transplantation in children using TCR repertoire profiling. What the study reported, not specific to this receptor: Over the following months the frequencies of hyperexpanded clones went down, and after one year T-cell counts and TCRbeta diversity were mostly credited to newly produced T cells. The apparently early recovery of alphabetaT-cell counts about two months after transplant reportedly depended on only several hundred rapidly expanded clones that came from non-depleted graft cells. In some patients, high TCRbeta diversity at day 60 was attributed to recipient T cells and intrathymic progenitors that had survived conditioning.

Library construction relied on PCR. The sequencer was an Illumina HiSeq 2500. Molecular barcoding was employed in the preparation of TCR libraries, with unique molecular identifiers being used to normalize TCRbeta repertoire quantification. TCRdb's own reprocessing of the public reads used fastp at Q25 and MiXCR and kept productive beta chains. One record per CDR3 amino acid sequence lists the most common genes and DNA. A total of 450,000 to 700,000 distinct CDR3 sequences appear in this sample, over 20% of them only once. Approximately 39% of the sample is held by the ten biggest clonotypes. From the cysteine up to the phenylalanine, the CDR3 has a length of 14 residues. Just CDR3 DNA is preserved here, 42 bases in frame from base 1. V drops 8 bases and J drops 4 bases, leaving 14 bases in between. The CDR1 and CDR2 encoded by the germline V gene (reference sequence) are MNHEY and SMNVEV.

The chain employs TRBV27 and TRBJ2-2; the D gene is perhaps TRBD1, on 6 matching bases. The receptor's source is a boy under two years old with Wiskott-Aldrich syndrome, due to receive a stem cell transplant. Source: PBMCs, taken before TCRalphabeta/CD19-depleted stem cell transplant. The CDR3 protein sequence reads: CASRHNRVTGELFF. The bases read TGTGCCAGCCGACATAACAGGGTCACCGGGGAGCTGTTTTTT.